This T cell receptor (beta chain) was documented in a study of glioma-infiltrating T cells. Findings of the study overall: Very few CDR3 sequences were shared between tissue and blood. Tissue-blood divergence was below expectation in non-neoplastic patients, above in gliomas.

Points on this clonotype: The antigen remains undetermined.

V lost 1 base to trimming and J lost 10 bases, with 13 bases between them. CDR1 is LNHNV and CDR2 is YYDKDF in the germline V gene (reference sequence). This CDR3 is 13 amino acids long. Amplification of TCR alpha and beta CDR3 regions from RNA used iRepertoire nested multiplex PCR. One-step reverse transcription and amplification started from about 100-400 ng of tissue mRNA or PBMC total RNA. TCRdb reprocessed the multiplex PCR reads with MiXCR, giving one entry per CDR3 protein. The table has approximately 120,000 distinct CDR3 sequences, around 23% seen once. This clonotype originated in a human donor with low-grade glioma or glioblastoma, undergoing nonglioma brain surgery, or in good health (not recorded which). V gene TRBV15 combines with J gene TRBJ1-1, with unresolved D. The material sequenced was glioma tissue, nonneoplastic brain tissue, or PBMCs (not recorded which). The CDR3 sequence is CATSRGERSVAFF. As DNA, the CDR3 is TGTGCCACCAGCAGAGGAGAACGATCTGTAGCTTTCTTT.